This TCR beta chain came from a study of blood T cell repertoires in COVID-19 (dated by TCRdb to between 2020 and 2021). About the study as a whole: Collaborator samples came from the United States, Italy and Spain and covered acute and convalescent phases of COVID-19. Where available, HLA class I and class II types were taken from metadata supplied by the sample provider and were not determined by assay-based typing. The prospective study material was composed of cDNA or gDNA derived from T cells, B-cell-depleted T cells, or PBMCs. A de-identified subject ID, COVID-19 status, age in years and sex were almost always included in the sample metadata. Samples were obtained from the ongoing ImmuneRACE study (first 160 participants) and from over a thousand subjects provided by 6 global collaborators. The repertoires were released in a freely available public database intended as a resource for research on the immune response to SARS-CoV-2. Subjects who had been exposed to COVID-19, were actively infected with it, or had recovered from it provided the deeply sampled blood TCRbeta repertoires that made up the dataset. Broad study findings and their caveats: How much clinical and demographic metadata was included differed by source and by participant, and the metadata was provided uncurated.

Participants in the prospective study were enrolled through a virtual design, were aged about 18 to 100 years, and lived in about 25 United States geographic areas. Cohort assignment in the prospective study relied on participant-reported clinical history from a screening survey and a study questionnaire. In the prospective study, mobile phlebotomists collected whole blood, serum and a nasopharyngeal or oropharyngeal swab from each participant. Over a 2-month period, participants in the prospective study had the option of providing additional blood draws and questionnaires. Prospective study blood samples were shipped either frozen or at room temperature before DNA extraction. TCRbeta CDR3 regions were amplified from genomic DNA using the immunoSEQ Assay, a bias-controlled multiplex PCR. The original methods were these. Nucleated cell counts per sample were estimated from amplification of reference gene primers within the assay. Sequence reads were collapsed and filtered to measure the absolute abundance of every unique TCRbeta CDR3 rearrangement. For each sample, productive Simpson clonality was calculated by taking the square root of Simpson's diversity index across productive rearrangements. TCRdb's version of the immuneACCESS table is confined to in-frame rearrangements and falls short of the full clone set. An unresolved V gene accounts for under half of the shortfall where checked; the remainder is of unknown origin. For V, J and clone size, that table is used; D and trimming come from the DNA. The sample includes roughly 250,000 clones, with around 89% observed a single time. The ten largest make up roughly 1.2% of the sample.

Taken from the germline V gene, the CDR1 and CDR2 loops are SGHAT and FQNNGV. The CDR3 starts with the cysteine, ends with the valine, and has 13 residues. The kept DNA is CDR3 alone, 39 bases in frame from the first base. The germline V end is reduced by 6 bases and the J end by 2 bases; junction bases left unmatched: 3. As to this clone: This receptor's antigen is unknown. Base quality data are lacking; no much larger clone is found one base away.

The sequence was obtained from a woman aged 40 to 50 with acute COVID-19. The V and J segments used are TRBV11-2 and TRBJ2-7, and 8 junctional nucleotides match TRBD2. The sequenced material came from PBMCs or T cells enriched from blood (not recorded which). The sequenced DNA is TGTGCCAGCAGTAGCGGGATTGCCTACGAGCAGTACGTC. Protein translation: CASSSGIAYEQYV.